This T cell receptor beta chain is from a study of radiotherapy plus CTLA-4 blockade in lung cancer. There are a few counts of this clone. Antigen specificity is unknown. Overall study findings and caveats: Dynamics of early blood T cell clones, together with interferon-beta, were reportedly the best predictors of response.

Some clones are missing from TCRdb's copy, which holds only in-frame ones; the method was immunoSEQ multiplex PCR. This sample has approximately 30,000 clones, with less than 75% found just once. The sequences come from peripheral blood, collected from a patient treated with radiotherapy plus ipilimumab. This receptor was obtained from a human donor with non-small cell lung cancer whose response to radiotherapy plus ipilimumab could not be evaluated.

CDR3: CASSQATGGFYEQYF. CDR3 DNA: TGCGCCAGCAGCCAAGCGACAGGGGGCTTCTACGAGCAGTACTTC. The chain couples TRBV4-3 to TRBJ2-7; TRBD1 matches at 10 bases. Germline V CDR1 and CDR2: LGHNA, YSLEER. This CDR3 is built from 15 residues. J lost 3 bases, V lost 1 base, and 3 bases had no gene match.